The 3 T cell receptor beta chains in this list originate from one sample, sequenced in a study of OX40 agonist ivuxolimab in advanced cancers. Profiling relied on immunoSEQ multiplex PCR, and the TCRdb table lists in-frame clones only, not all of them. The sample lists about 60,000 clones; 85% to 95% were seen once. Sequenced material: CD4+ or CD8+ T cells sorted from blood, taken in a trial of the OX40 agonist ivuxolimab. All receptors come from an adult with an advanced solid tumor such as melanoma, head and neck, liver or kidney cancer.

The chain is built from TRBV5-1 and TRBJ2-5; D is possibly TRBD2 (7 bases). The CDR3 runs to 15 residues. Germline CDR1 is SGHRS and CDR2 is YFSETQ. Trimming stripped 0 bases from V and 4 bases from J, with 13 bases between. The CDR3, as DNA: TGCGCCAGCAGCTTGGGCGGGGGCGTTGGAGAGACCCAGTACTTC. It codes for CASSLGGGVGETQYF.

The chain joins TRBV28 to TRBJ1-2, with D unresolved. The CDR3 runs 15 residues. The V and J ends lost 2 bases and 7 bases respectively, with 17 bases between them. From germline, CDR1 is MDHEN and CDR2 SYDVKM. CDR3 amino acids: CASSLTPVAAAGYTF. CDR3 bases: TGTGCCAGCAGTTTAACGCCGGTAGCCGCCGCTGGCTACACCTTC.

V is TRBV27 and J is TRBJ1-5; weak D call: TRBD1 (5 bases). Germline CDR1 is MNHEY and CDR2 is SMNVEV (reference sequence). CDR3 size: 13 residues. V shed 3 bases and J shed 5 bases, with 8 bases lying between them. The CDR3: CASSFQGYQPQHF. CDR3 DNA: TGTGCCAGCAGTTTCCAGGGATATCAGCCCCAGCATTTT.